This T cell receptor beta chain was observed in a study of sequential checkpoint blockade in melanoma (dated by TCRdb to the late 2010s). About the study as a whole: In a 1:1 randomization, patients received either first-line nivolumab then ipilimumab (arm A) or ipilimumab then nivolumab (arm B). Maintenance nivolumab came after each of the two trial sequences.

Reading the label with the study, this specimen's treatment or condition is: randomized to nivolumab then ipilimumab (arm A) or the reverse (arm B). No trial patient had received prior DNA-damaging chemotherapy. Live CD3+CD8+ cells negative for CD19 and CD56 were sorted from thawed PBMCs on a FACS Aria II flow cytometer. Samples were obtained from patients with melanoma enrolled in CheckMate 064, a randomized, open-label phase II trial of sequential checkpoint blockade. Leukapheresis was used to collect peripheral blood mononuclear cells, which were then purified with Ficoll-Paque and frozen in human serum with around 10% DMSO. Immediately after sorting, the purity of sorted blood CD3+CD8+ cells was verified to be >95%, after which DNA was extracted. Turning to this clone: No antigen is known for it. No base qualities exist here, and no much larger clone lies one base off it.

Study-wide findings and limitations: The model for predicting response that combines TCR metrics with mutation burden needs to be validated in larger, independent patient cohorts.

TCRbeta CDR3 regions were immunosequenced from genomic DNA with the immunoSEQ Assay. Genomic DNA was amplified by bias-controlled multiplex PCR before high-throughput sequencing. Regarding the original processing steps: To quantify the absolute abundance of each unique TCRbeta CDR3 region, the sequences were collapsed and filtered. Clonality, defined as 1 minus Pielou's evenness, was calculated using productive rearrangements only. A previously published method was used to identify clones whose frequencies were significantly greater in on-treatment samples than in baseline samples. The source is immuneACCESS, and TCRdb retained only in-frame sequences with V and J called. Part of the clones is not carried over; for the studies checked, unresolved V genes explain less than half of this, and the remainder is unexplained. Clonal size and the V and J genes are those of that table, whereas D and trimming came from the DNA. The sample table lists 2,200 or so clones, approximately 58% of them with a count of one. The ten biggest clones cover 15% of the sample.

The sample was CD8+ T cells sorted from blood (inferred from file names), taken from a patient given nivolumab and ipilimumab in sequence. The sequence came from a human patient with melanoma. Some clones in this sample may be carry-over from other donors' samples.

At the DNA level, the sequence is TGTGCCAGTAGTGCGATCACCGCCGGCACCATATATTTT. The resulting protein is CASSAITAGTIYF. This sequence uses TRBV19 and TRBJ1-3; no confident D gene assignment can be made. The CDR3 spans 13 residues, from the cysteine through the phenylalanine. Just the 39-base CDR3 DNA is kept, in frame starting at base 1. Trimming takes 5 bases from V and 9 bases from J, and the germline ends sit 14 bases apart. CDR1 and CDR2 were assigned from the germline V gene (reference sequence) as LNHDA and SQIVND.